These T cell receptor beta chains were read from a single sample in a study of CXCR3-negative and CXCR3-positive naive CD8 T cells. With the 5' RACE reads reprocessed, TCRdb shows one record per CDR3 protein and no DNA. The sample table sets out 43,000 or so distinct CDR3 sequences. Sequenced material: memory CD8+ T cells from blood. Every receptor here comes from a human donor in good health. Some clones in this sample may be carry-over from other donors' samples. The CDR3 runs from the conserved cysteine through the conserved F or W. Each record gives: J gene, V gene, CDR3 protein.

j_call: TRBJ1-1
v_call: TRBV12-3/TRBV12-4
cdr3_aa: CASSLAGERNTEAFF

j_call: TRBJ2-3
v_call: TRBV7-2
cdr3_aa: CASSSRDISDTQYF

j_call: TRBJ2-2
v_call: TRBV7-9
cdr3_aa: CASSHTGELFF

j_call: TRBJ2-7
v_call: TRBV7-2
cdr3_aa: CASSVTGIGSYEQYF

j_call: TRBJ2-7
v_call: TRBV6-2/TRBV6-3
cdr3_aa: CASSYSITGAFPSSYEQYF

j_call: TRBJ2-7
v_call: TRBV27
cdr3_aa: CASSLSSGPYEQYF

j_call: TRBJ1-5
v_call: TRBV7-6
cdr3_aa: CASSPYDRVRSNQPQHF

j_call: TRBJ1-1
v_call: TRBV29-1
cdr3_aa: CSVVVYGNTEAFF

j_call: TRBJ2-3
v_call: TRBV7-8
cdr3_aa: CASSLPLNTDTQYF

j_call: TRBJ2-5
v_call: TRBV15
cdr3_aa: CATSRGAVQETQYF

j_call: TRBJ2-7
v_call: TRBV12-3/TRBV12-4
cdr3_aa: CASSFGGLGEQYF

j_call: TRBJ2-3
v_call: TRBV6-4
cdr3_aa: CASSGDGTDTQYF

j_call: TRBJ1-5
v_call: TRBV4-3
cdr3_aa: CVSSQAPGGGGQPQHF

j_call: TRBJ2-1
v_call: TRBV7-9
cdr3_aa: CASTREGRRHRNEQFF

j_call: TRBJ1-5
v_call: TRBV18
cdr3_aa: CASSLKSDSNQPQHF

j_call: TRBJ2-7
v_call: TRBV18
cdr3_aa: CASSPGIKGQSSLEQYF

j_call: TRBJ2-7
v_call: TRBV29-1
cdr3_aa: CSARDPNYEQYF

j_call: TRBJ2-7
v_call: TRBV11-2
cdr3_aa: CASSLGYGGEQYF

j_call: TRBJ1-2
v_call: TRBV28
cdr3_aa: CACSLPTGTDAYGYTF

j_call: TRBJ2-5
v_call: TRBV6-5
cdr3_aa: CASSYWAEETQYF

j_call: TRBJ2-1
v_call: TRBV5-5
cdr3_aa: CASSPWGRSSYNEQFF

j_call: TRBJ2-2
v_call: TRBV6-5
cdr3_aa: CASSYGTSAHTGELFF